These 19 T cell receptor beta chains share one sample of origin, sequenced in a study of blood T cell repertoires in COVID-19. Produced via immunoSEQ multiplex PCR; TCRdb's table is partial and in-frame only. Counted here are around 99,000 clones, roughly 75% occurring once; the ten biggest clones make up more than 4%. Sample: peripheral blood. Every receptor here comes from a human donor in a cohort sampled during active or convalescent COVID-19.

The gene calls are TRBV29-1 and TRBJ1-4; 7 bases map to TRBD1. V lost 7 bases to trimming and J lost 1 base; unmatched junction nucleotides: 6. The CDR3 loop spans 14 amino acids. Germline V gene data show CDR1 as SQVTM and CDR2 as ANQGSEA. The CDR3 spells CSGWDSQTNEKLFF. The CDR3 region has the DNA TGCAGCGGCTGGGACAGCCAAACTAATGAAAAACTGTTTTTT.

The chain is built from TRBV4-3 and TRBJ2-1, with 9 bases fitting TRBD1. The CDR3 has 18 residues. CDR1 is LGHNA, CDR2 YSLEER, per germline. J gave up 0 bases and V 4 bases, and 10 bases lay outside the gene matches. CDR3 in DNA: TGCGCCAGCAGCCGAAATGTGGGGACAGGGATCTCCTACAATGAGCAGTTCTTC. Translating gives CASSRNVGTGISYNEQFF.

V usage is TRBV18 and J usage is TRBJ1-1, with D possibly TRBD1 on 6 matching bases. CDR3 length: 14 residues. The V end lost 3 bases, the J end lost 2 bases, and 10 bases lay between the germline ends. The germline CDR1 and CDR2 sequences are KGHSH and LQKENI. CDR3 in DNA: TGTGCCAGCTCACCGGACAGACTAAACACTGAAGCTTTCTTT. This codes for CASSPDRLNTEAFF.

The rearrangement uses TRBV27 and TRBJ2-3; TRBD2 might be the D (6 bases). The CDR3 sequence is 15 residues long. Germline assignment: CDR1 MNHEY and CDR2 SMNVEV (reference sequence). V lost 5 bases, J lost 9 bases, and 21 bases lay in between. The CDR3 nucleotides read TGTGCCAGCAGTGTGTTTGCGGGATCAAGTGGGACGCAGTATTTT. Protein sequence: CASSVFAGSSGTQYF.

Here the CDR3 reads CASSVGTGRTGELFF. The CDR3 DNA follows: TGTGCCAGCAGCGTAGGGACAGGGAGGACCGGGGAGCTGTTTTTT. The chain is built from TRBV9 and TRBJ2-2; 8 nucleotides agree with TRBD1. The CDR3 runs to 15 residues. After removal of 0 bases from V and 5 bases from J, the junction contained 3 bases not matched to a gene. Per the germline V gene, CDR1 is SGDLS and CDR2 is YYNGEE.

Notes on this clone: Other DNA sequences in the sample encode the same CDR3. The rearrangement uses TRBV12-3 or TRBV12-4 and TRBJ1-1; D uncertain. V shed 1 base and J shed 2 bases, with 5 bases lying between them. This CDR3 is 13 amino acids long. This chain's CDR3 is CASSLGQNTEAFF. The CDR3 DNA reads as TGTGCCAGCAGTTTAGGGCAAAACACTGAAGCTTTCTTT.

The J gene is TRBJ1-1, the V gene TRBV19, with TRBD1 matching 9 bases. The CDR3 extends over 13 amino acids. The V gene end was trimmed by 5 bases and the J gene end by 5 bases; junction bases not matched to a gene: 3. Looked up from germline, CDR1 is LNHDA and CDR2 is SQIVND (reference sequence). CDR3 loop: CASSYRGRTEAFF. The CDR3 DNA is TGTGCCAGTAGTTACAGGGGGCGAACTGAAGCTTTCTTT.

The V gene is TRBV29-1, the J gene TRBJ2-1; 7 positions agree with TRBD1. This CDR3 has 11 amino acids. V lost 8 bases to trimming and J lost 9 bases; unmatched junction nucleotides: 7. CDR1 and CDR2 from the germline V gene are SQVTM and ANQGSEA. CDR3 loop: CSIWDSIEQFF. In DNA form, the CDR3 reads TGCAGCATTTGGGACAGTATTGAGCAGTTCTTC.

The chain couples TRBV10-2 to TRBJ2-3; D is unresolved. Trimming stripped 1 base from V and 7 bases from J, with 6 bases between. From germline, CDR1 is WSHSY and CDR2 SAAADI. The CDR3 is 12 amino acids. The CDR3 DNA sequence: TGCGCCAGCAGTGAGTTAGTAAATACGCAGTATTTT. It is translated as CASSELVNTQYF.

The rearrangement joins TRBV7-2 to TRBJ1-6, with a weak D call TRBD1 (5 bases). Germline CDR1 reads SGHTA; CDR2 reads FQGNSA. The CDR3 contains 16 residues. V was clipped by 1 base and J by 7 bases, with 14 bases between them. Here the CDR3 DNA reads TGTGCCAGCAGCTTAGTGGGTGGGGCAGGGAATTCACCCCTCCACTTT. Its translation: CASSLVGGAGNSPLHF.

The chain couples TRBV14 to TRBJ2-1; possible D gene TRBD2, 5 bases. Between the trimmed V and J ends, which lost 1 base and 10 bases, there was a span of 23 bases. Germline V gene sequence: CDR1 SGHDN, CDR2 FVKESK. This CDR3 comprises 17 residues. DNA of the CDR3: TGTGCCAGCAGCCAAGTTGCTCGACCGGTACACTCGGGGGAGCAGTTCTTC. Protein sequence: CASSQVARPVHSGEQFF.

The genes are TRBV4-1 and TRBJ1-1, with D possibly matching TRBD1 (6 bases). The CDR3 sequence is 14 residues long. Per the germline V gene, CDR1 is MGHRA and CDR2 is YSYEKL. Trimming took 0 bases from V and 3 from J, leaving 8 bases between them. The CDR3 spells CASSQDTGYTEAFF. DNA for the CDR3: TGCGCCAGCAGCCAAGATACAGGGTACACTGAAGCTTTCTTT.

The V call is TRBV28, the J call TRBJ1-2; TRBD1 is a possible D gene (6 bases). Germline lookup yields CDR1 MDHEN and CDR2 SYDVKM. The CDR3 loop spans 16 amino acids. V was shortened by 6 bases and J by 4 bases, with 21 bases between the two germline ends. The CDR3 sequence: CASSAPKQGSTYGYTF. In nucleotides, the CDR3 is TGTGCCAGCAGCGCGCCAAAACAGGGCTCGACCTATGGCTACACCTTC.

The chain has TRBV11-3 and TRBJ2-7, with TRBD1 as a possible D gene (6 bases). CDR1 is SGHNT and CDR2 is YENEEA in the germline V gene. The V and J ends lost 5 bases and 13 bases respectively, with 18 bases between them. The CDR3 has 12 amino acids. CDR3 residues: CASSPDRTLIYF. The CDR3 region has the DNA TGTGCCAGCAGCCCCGACAGGACCTTAATCTACTTC.

The V call is TRBV4-3, the J call TRBJ2-7, with 7 bases identical to TRBD1. CDR1 LGHNA and CDR2 YSLEER come from the germline V gene. This CDR3 has 16 residues. Germline trimming cut 1 base from V and 0 bases from J; bases unmatched to any gene: 6. CDR3 nucleotides: TGCGCCAGCAGCCAAGGGGTAGGGGGCACCTCCTACGAGCAGTACTTC. It specifies CASSQGVGGTSYEQYF.

V and J are TRBV7-9 and TRBJ1-1; 7 bases are shared with TRBD1. Trimming removed 5 bases from V and 1 base from J; junction bases left unmatched: 4. The CDR3 runs to 14 residues. The germline V gene has CDR1 SEHNR and CDR2 FQNEAQ (reference sequence). The CDR3 loop is CASSPRQGNTEAFF. The CDR3 DNA reads as TGTGCCAGCAGCCCTCGACAGGGGAACACTGAAGCTTTCTTT.

V is TRBV7-2 and J is TRBJ2-7; 9 nucleotides line up with TRBD2. V was pared by 1 base and J by 4 bases, with 8 bases of the junction left unmatched. CDR1 and CDR2 (germline): SGHTA, FQGNSA. CDR3 length: 16 residues. The CDR3 DNA is TGTGCCAGCAGCTTAGGGTTAGCGGGAGTGGGTTACGAGCAGTACTTC. Translation: CASSLGLAGVGYEQYF.

The rearrangement uses TRBV7-2 and TRBJ1-2; maybe TRBD1 (5 bases). The V end was cut by 5 bases, the J end by 4 bases, with 11 bases between. The length of the CDR3 is 13 residues. Germline V gene sequence: CDR1 SGHTA, CDR2 FQGNSA. The CDR3 coding sequence is TGTGCCAGCAGCCGCGACAGCCCCTATGGCTACACCTTC. This sequence encodes CASSRDSPYGYTF. Supplemented by reference TRBV7-2 and TRBJ1-2, the full variable domain reads GAGVSQSPSNKVTEKGKDVELRCDPISGHTALYWYRQSLGQGLEFLIYFQGNSAPDKSGLPSDRFSAERTGGSVSTLTIQRTQQEDSAVYLCASSRDSPYGYTFGSGTRLTVV.

This chain uses TRBV10-1 with TRBJ2-1, with 11 bases that match TRBD1. V dropped 8 bases and J dropped 8; count of bases not matched to a gene: 5. The germline gives CDR1 WNHNN, CDR2 SYGVQD (reference sequence). The CDR3 covers 13 residues. The CDR3 spells CASGRDRGDEQFF. For the CDR3, the DNA is TGCGCCAGCGGCCGGGACAGGGGGGATGAGCAGTTCTTC.